The 26 T cell receptor beta chains reported below all come from one sample, sequenced in a study of blood T cell repertoires in COVID-19. Repertoires were generated with immunoSEQ multiplex PCR, while TCRdb's copy carries only in-frame clones and drops some. The table has a few hundred thousand clones, roughly 89% seen once. Source material: PBMCs or T cells enriched from blood (not recorded which). The origin of the receptors is a woman aged 40-49 years who had recovered from COVID-19.

This chain links TRBV10-1 with TRBJ2-2; D possibly corresponds to TRBD2 (6 bases). The length of the CDR3 is 13 residues. The V gene's germline CDR1 is WNHNN and CDR2 SYGVQD (reference sequence). For the CDR3, the DNA is TGCGCACTAGGGAGGAGCGGGTCCGGGGAGCTGTTTTTT. This encodes CALGRSGSGELFF.

This clone has a handful of counts. The chain employs TRBV28 and TRBJ1-2, with D perhaps TRBD1 (6 bases). V was shortened by 5 bases and J by 5 bases, with 15 bases between the two germline ends. Germline V gene data show CDR1 as MDHEN and CDR2 as SYDVKM. The CDR3 contains 14 residues. The CDR3 protein is CASSPGGGRYGYTF. The CDR3, as DNA: TGTGCCAGCAGTCCCGGCGGGGGGCGTTATGGCTACACCTTC.

The chain links TRBV6-5 to TRBJ2-7; 11 nucleotides agree with TRBD2. CDR3 size: 15 residues. The V gene end was trimmed by 6 bases and the J gene end by 3 bases; junction bases not matched to a gene: 7. CDR1 MNHEY and CDR2 SVGAGI come from the germline V gene. The CDR3: CASRRTGTSGYEQYF. CDR3 DNA: TGTGCCAGCAGGCGCACCGGGACTAGCGGCTACGAGCAGTACTTC.

The V and J genes are TRBV6-5 and TRBJ2-5, with a possible D match to TRBD2 (6 bases). Per germline, CDR1 MNHEY and CDR2 SVGAGI. The CDR3 has 13 residues. The V gene lost 4 bases and the J gene lost 5 bases, with 11 bases spanning the gap. CDR3 sequence reads: CASSFGTLETQYF. Here the CDR3 DNA reads TGTGCCAGCAGTTTCGGGACTTTGGAGACCCAGTACTTC.

This chain uses TRBV15 with TRBJ1-5; 7 bases are shared with TRBD1. V dropped 0 bases and J dropped 4; count of bases not matched to a gene: 3. In germline, CDR1 is LNHNV, CDR2 YYDKDF (reference sequence). This CDR3 comprises 15 residues. The DNA for the CDR3 is TGTGCCACCAGCAGAGAACAGGGGCGGAATCAGCCCCAGCATTTT. It codes for CATSREQGRNQPQHF.

Of note for this clone: Mismatch with germline at one junction end may stem from a read error. This rearrangement joins TRBV19 to TRBJ2-1; D is possibly TRBD2 (6 bases). Germline CDR1 is LNHDA and CDR2 is SQIVND (reference sequence). The CDR3 length is 14 residues. Here the CDR3 reads CASTHAGPYYEQFF. Written as DNA, the CDR3 is TGTGCCAGTACCCACGCGGGACCCTACTATGAGCAGTTCTTC. Full variable domain (rest looked up from reference TRBV19 and TRBJ2-1): DGGITQSPKYLFRKEGQNVTLSCEQNLNHDAMYWYRQDPGQGLRLIYYSQIVNDFQKGDIAEGYSVSREKKESFPLTVTSAQKNPTAFYLCASTHAGPYYEQFFGPGTRLTVL.

This clone was detected a few times. The genes are TRBV7-8 and TRBJ2-5, with no clear D. Deletions cut 7 bases from V and 7 bases from J, with 28 bases between. Germline values: CDR1 SGHVS, CDR2 FQNEAQ. CDR3 length: 17 amino acids. CDR3: CASTLEASPLPDGTQYF. The CDR3 DNA reads TGTGCCAGCACCCTAGAGGCCAGTCCTTTGCCCGACGGGACCCAGTACTTC.

V usage is TRBV11-2 and J usage is TRBJ2-1; D is perhaps TRBD2 (6 bases). The CDR3 covers 13 residues. Germline values: CDR1 SGHAT, CDR2 FQNNGV. Trimming removed 1 base at V and 10 bases at J, with 11 bases between. The CDR3, as DNA: TGTGCCAGCAGCTTAGTGGTTGGGGGGGAGCAGTTCTTC. The encoded protein is CASSLVVGGEQFF.

The chain employs TRBV7-2 and TRBJ2-3, with TRBD2 as a possible D gene (5 bases). CDR3 length: 16 residues. CDR1 and CDR2 from the germline V gene are SGHTA and FQGNSA. V was clipped by 1 base and J by 5 bases, with 16 bases between them. The CDR3 region has the DNA TGTGCCAGCAGCTTAGGGTCGGGCGGGCGAAGAGATACGCAGTATTTT. Its protein product is CASSLGSGGRRDTQYF.

This chain uses TRBV28 with TRBJ2-7, with 8 nucleotides matching TRBD1. The germline V gene has CDR1 MDHEN and CDR2 SYDVKM. With 3 bases clipped from V and 9 bases from J, the junction kept 13 bases outside the gene matches. The CDR3 runs 15 residues. CDR3 loop: CASSLGGQAVALQYF. DNA for the CDR3: TGTGCCAGCAGTTTGGGGGGACAGGCGGTGGCCCTGCAGTACTTC.

This chain uses TRBV29-1 with TRBJ2-5; 8 bases match TRBD1. The trim removed 0 bases at V and 5 bases at J, leaving 8 bases unmatched. The length of the CDR3 is 15 residues. Germline-derived CDR1 and CDR2 are SQVTM and ANQGSEA. This CDR3 reads CSVEDPAGGSETQYF. The DNA of the CDR3 is TGCAGCGTTGAAGATCCGGCAGGGGGCTCGGAGACCCAGTACTTC. Using reference TRBV29-1 and TRBJ2-5 for the parts outside the CDR3, the full variable domain is SAVISQKPSRDICQRGTSLTIQCQVDSQVTMMFWYRQQPGQSLTLIATANQGSEATYESGFVIDKFPISRPNLTFSTLTVSNMSPEDSSIYLCSVEDPAGGSETQYFGPGTRLLVL.

This chain connects TRBV10-3 to TRBJ1-2; unclear D gene. The CDR3 extends over 12 amino acids. The germline gives CDR1 ENHRY, CDR2 SYGVKD. Deletions cut 0 bases from V and 10 bases from J, with 9 bases between. The CDR3 nucleotides read TGTGCCATCAGTGAGTCTGAAGGAGACTACACCTTC. Translation: CAISESEGDYTF.

The chain combines TRBV7-3 with TRBJ2-2; D perhaps matches TRBD2 (5 bases). The V gene's germline CDR1 is SGHTA and CDR2 FQGTGA. Trimming left V 4 bases short and J 2 bases short, with 5 bases between. CDR3 length equals 13 residues. The CDR3 reads CASSSGNTGELFF. The CDR3 nucleotides are TGTGCCAGCAGCTCGGGAAACACCGGGGAGCTGTTTTTT. Full variable domain (remainder filled in from reference TRBV7-3 and TRBJ2-2): GAGVSQTPSNKVTEKGKYVELRCDPISGHTALYWYRQSLGQGPEFLIYFQGTGAADDSGLPNDRFFAVRPEGSVSTLKIQRTERGDSAVYLCASSSGNTGELFFGEGSRLTVL.

This rearrangement joins TRBV28 to TRBJ1-1, with TRBD1 as a possible D gene (5 bases). Germline loops: CDR1 MDHEN, CDR2 SYDVKM. The germline V and J ends were trimmed by 6 bases and 0 bases, with 11 bases remaining between them. This CDR3 contains 14 residues. The CDR3 sequence: CASRGQLMNTEAFF. The DNA of the CDR3 is TGTGCCAGCAGAGGACAACTAATGAACACTGAAGCTTTCTTT.

This clone was seen only a few times. The chain couples TRBV7-2 to TRBJ1-6; possible D gene TRBD1, 6 bases. The CDR3 spans 16 residues. Germline V gene lookup returns CDR1 SGHTA and CDR2 FQGNSA. The V end lost 6 bases, the J end lost 10 bases, and 22 bases lay between the germline ends. DNA for the CDR3: TGTGCCAGCAGAGTCTCCCCGGCCACAGGGAGATCACCCCTCCACTTT. Its translation: CASRVSPATGRSPLHF.

The rearrangement links TRBV7-9 to TRBJ2-7; a weak D match, TRBD1 (5 bases). V lost 3 bases and J 0 bases, leaving 9 bases between the germline ends. The CDR3 loop spans 14 amino acids. CDR1 and CDR2 from the germline V gene are SEHNR and FQNEAQ (reference sequence). CDR3: CASSFSTVSYEQYF. The CDR3 DNA follows: TGTGCCAGCAGCTTTTCGACAGTCTCCTACGAGCAGTACTTC.

This clone appeared once. The chain links TRBV15 to TRBJ2-3; 7 bases fit TRBD2. From germline, CDR1 is LNHNV and CDR2 YYDKDF (reference sequence). Losses at the gene ends were 1 base for V and 6 bases for J; bases not matched to a gene: 4. The CDR3 covers 14 residues. Here the CDR3 reads CATSRGLAGDTQYF. In DNA form, the CDR3 reads TGTGCCACCAGCAGAGGACTAGCCGGGGATACGCAGTATTTT. The full variable domain, rest sourced from reference TRBV15 and TRBJ2-3, is DAMVIQNPRYQVTQFGKPVTLSCSQTLNHNVMYWYQQKSSQAPKLLFHYYDKDFNNEADTPDNFQSRRPNTSFCFLDIRSPGLGDTAMYLCATSRGLAGDTQYFGPGTRLTVL.

The rearrangement uses TRBV3-1 (or the pseudogene TRBV3-2) and TRBJ2-2; possible D gene TRBD2, 7 bases. CDR3 length: 14 residues. Trimming removed 2 bases at V and 9 bases at J, with 13 bases between. Germline V gives CDR1 LGHDT, CDR2 YNNKEL (reference sequence). The CDR3 DNA reads TGTGCCAGCAGCCAAACTAGGGGGGGCCGGGAGCTGTTTTTT. It encodes CASSQTRGGRELFF.

The chain uses TRBV5-1 and TRBJ2-3; no reliable D call. The CDR3 totals 14 residues. V was shortened by 3 bases and J by 2 bases, with 10 bases between the two germline ends. Per germline, CDR1 SGHRS and CDR2 YFSETQ. In nucleotides, the CDR3 is TGCGCCAGCAGCTCGCAATTGGCCACAGATACGCAGTATTTT. It encodes CASSSQLATDTQYF.

The chain uses TRBV4-3 and TRBJ1-1, with 8 bases that match TRBD1. Looked up from germline, CDR1 is LGHNA and CDR2 is YSLEER. The V segment lost 6 bases and the J segment 4 bases; nucleotides outside the gene matches: 10. The CDR3 runs to 15 residues. The chain's CDR3 is CASRESGGRSTEAFF. The CDR3 DNA reads as TGCGCCAGCAGGGAATCAGGGGGCCGGAGCACTGAAGCTTTCTTT.

With regard to this clone: Distinct nucleotide sequences in the sample also encode this CDR3. The chain recombines TRBV7-2 with TRBJ1-4, with 7 bases aligning to TRBD1. The junction had 1 base not matched to a gene; V was cut back by 3 bases and J by 0 bases. Germline V CDR1 and CDR2: SGHTA, FQGNSA. The length of the CDR3 is 15 residues. DNA of the CDR3: TGTGCCAGCAGCTTCGGACAGGCAACTAATGAAAAACTGTTTTTT. This encodes CASSFGQATNEKLFF.

The chain links TRBV6-1 to TRBJ2-7, with D possibly matching TRBD2 (5 bases). Germline assignment: CDR1 MNHNS and CDR2 SASEGT. Trimming pared 1 base from V and 3 bases from J, leaving 19 bases between. CDR3 length: 17 residues. The CDR3 DNA is TGTGCCAGCAGTGAAGAGGAGGAGGCGTATTGGTTCTACGAGCAGTACTTC. Translated, it gives CASSEEEEAYWFYEQYF.

This rearrangement joins TRBV14 to TRBJ2-1; 11 bases are a match to TRBD2. The trim removed 7 bases at V and 7 bases at J, leaving 15 bases unmatched. The CDR3 has 17 residues. Per germline, CDR1 SGHDN and CDR2 FVKESK. The CDR3 sequence is CASTPGVAGGPLNEQFF. The CDR3 DNA follows: TGTGCCAGCACCCCGGGGGTAGCGGGAGGGCCCTTGAATGAGCAGTTCTTC.

A single count supports this clone. CDR3 region: CASSDPDRDSPLHF. In DNA form, the CDR3 reads TGTGCCAGCAGTGACCCGGACAGGGATTCACCCCTCCACTTT. The genes are TRBV25-1 and TRBJ1-6, with 8 positions matching TRBD1. Germline loops: CDR1 MGHDK, CDR2 SYGVNS. V lost 3 bases, J lost 8 bases, and 3 bases stayed unmatched. This CDR3 has 14 amino acids.

This chain links TRBV6-1 with TRBJ1-5; TRBD1 agrees at 9 bases. Germline-derived CDR1 and CDR2 are MNHNS and SASEGT. There are 16 residues in the CDR3. The V segment lost 2 bases and the J segment 8 bases; nucleotides outside the gene matches: 10. Here the CDR3 reads CASSEPGTGSGEPQHF. The CDR3 DNA follows: TGTGCCAGCAGTGAACCTGGGACAGGGTCGGGGGAGCCCCAGCATTTT.

The chain combines TRBV10-3 with TRBJ1-2; 10 bases agree with TRBD1. The CDR3 has 14 residues. Germline V lookup: CDR1 ENHRY, CDR2 SYGVKD. V was pared by 3 bases and J by 7 bases, with 5 bases of the junction left unmatched. The CDR3 sequence is CAISETTGGGGYTF. DNA of the CDR3: TGTGCCATCAGTGAAACGACAGGGGGCGGTGGCTACACCTTC.